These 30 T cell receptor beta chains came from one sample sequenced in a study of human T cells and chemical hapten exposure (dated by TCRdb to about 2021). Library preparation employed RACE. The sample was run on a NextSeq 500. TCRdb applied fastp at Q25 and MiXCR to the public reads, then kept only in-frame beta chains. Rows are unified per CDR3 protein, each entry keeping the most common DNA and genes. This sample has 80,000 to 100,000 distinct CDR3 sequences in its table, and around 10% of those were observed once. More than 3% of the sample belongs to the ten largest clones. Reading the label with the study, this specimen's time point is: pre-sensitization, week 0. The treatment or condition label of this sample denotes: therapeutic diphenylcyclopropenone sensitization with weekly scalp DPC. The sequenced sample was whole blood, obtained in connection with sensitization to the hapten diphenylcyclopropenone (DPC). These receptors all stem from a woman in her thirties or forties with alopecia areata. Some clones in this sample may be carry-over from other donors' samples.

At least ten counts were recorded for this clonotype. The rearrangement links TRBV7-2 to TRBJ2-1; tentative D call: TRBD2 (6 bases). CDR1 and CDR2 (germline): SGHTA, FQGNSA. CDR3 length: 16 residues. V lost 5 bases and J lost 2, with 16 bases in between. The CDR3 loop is CASSRDSPLTYNEQFF. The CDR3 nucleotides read TGTGCCAGCAGCCGGGACTCGCCCCTTACCTACAATGAGCAGTTCTTC.

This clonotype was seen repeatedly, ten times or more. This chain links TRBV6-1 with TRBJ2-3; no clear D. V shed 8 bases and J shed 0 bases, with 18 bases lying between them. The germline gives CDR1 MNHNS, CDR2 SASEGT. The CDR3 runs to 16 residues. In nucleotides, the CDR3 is TGTGCCAGCCGTTCCGTGAGCAGCCCTAGCACAGATACGCAGTATTTT. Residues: CASRSVSSPSTDTQYF.

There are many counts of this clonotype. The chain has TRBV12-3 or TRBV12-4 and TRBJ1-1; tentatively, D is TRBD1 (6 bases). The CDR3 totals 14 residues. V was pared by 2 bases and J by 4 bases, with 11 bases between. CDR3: CASSLRGGSTEAFF. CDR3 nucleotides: TGTGCCAGCAGTTTAAGAGGGGGTAGCACTGAAGCTTTCTTT.

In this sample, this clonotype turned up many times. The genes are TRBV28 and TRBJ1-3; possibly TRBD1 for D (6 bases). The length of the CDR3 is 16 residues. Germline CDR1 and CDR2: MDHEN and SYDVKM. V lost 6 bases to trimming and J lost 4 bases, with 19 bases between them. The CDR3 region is CASRVTGSRGGNTIYF. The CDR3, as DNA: TGTGCCAGCAGAGTGACAGGATCTCGTGGAGGAAACACCATATATTTT.

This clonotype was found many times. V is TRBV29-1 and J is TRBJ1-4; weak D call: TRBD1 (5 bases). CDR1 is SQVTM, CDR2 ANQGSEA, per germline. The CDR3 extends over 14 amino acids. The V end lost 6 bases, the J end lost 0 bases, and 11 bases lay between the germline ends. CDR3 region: CSVVGVATNEKLFF. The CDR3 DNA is TGCAGCGTCGTGGGGGTTGCAACTAATGAAAAACTGTTTTTT.

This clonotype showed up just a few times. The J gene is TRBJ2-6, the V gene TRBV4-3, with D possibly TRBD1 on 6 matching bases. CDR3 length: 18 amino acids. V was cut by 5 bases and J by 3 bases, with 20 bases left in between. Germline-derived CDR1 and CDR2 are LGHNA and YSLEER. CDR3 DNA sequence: TGCGCCAGCAGCAGGGCGGGCAGGGGATCTGGTGGGGCCAACGTCCTGACTTTC. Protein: CASSRAGRGSGGANVLTF.

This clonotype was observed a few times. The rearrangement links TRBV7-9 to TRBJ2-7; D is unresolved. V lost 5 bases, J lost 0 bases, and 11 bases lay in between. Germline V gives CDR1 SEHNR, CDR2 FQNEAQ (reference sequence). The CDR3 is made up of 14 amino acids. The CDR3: CASSLWSYSYEQYF. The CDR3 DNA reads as TGTGCCAGCAGCCTCTGGTCGTACTCCTACGAGCAGTACTTC.

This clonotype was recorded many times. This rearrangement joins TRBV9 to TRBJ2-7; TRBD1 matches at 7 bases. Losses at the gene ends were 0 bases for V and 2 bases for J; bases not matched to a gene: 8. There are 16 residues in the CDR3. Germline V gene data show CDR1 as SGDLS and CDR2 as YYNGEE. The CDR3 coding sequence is TGTGCCAGCAGCGTAGGAAGCGACAGGGTCACCTACGAGCAGTACTTC. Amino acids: CASSVGSDRVTYEQYF.

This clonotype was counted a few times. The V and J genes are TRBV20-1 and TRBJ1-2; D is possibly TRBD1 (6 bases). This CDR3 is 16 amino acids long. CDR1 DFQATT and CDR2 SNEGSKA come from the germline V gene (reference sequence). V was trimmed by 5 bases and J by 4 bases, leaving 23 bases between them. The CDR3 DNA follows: TGCAGTGCTGCCGACAGGACCGACCCCGGACGCTATGGCTACACCTTC. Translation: CSAADRTDPGRYGYTF.

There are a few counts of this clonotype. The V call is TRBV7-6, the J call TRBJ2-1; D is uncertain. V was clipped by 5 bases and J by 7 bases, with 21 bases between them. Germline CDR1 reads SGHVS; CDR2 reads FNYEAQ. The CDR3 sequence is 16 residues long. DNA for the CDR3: TGTGCCAGCAGCGCAATGTCCGGGTCAATAGGAAATGAGCAGTTCTTC. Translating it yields CASSAMSGSIGNEQFF.

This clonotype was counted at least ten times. The CDR3 DNA follows: TGTGCCAGCAGCAGACAGGGAGGCCTCACTGAAGCTTTCTTT. Residues: CASSRQGGLTEAFF. This chain uses TRBV9 with TRBJ1-1; 7 bases line up with TRBD1. The CDR3 contains 14 residues. The V and J ends lost 4 bases and 4 bases, in that order; junction bases with no gene match: 7. Germline V gene lookup returns CDR1 SGDLS and CDR2 YYNGEE. Combining the CDR3 with reference TRBV9 and TRBJ1-1 gives the whole variable domain DSGVTQTPKHLITATGQRVTLRCSPRSGDLSVYWYQQSLDQGLQFLIQYYNGEERAKGNILERFSAQQFPDLHSELNLSSLELGDSALYFCASSRQGGLTEAFFGQGTRLTVV.

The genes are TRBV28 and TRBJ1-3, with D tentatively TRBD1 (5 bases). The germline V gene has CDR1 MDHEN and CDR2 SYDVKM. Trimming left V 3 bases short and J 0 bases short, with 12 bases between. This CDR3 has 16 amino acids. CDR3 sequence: CASSLAGIRSGNTIYF. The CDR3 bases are TGTGCCAGCAGTTTGGCAGGGATTCGCTCTGGAAACACCATATATTTT.

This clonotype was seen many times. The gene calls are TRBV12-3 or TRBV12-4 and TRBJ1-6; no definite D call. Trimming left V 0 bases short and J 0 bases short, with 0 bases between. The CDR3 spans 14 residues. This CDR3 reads CASSLASYNSPLHF. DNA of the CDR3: TGTGCCAGCAGTTTAGCCTCCTATAATTCACCCCTCCACTTT.

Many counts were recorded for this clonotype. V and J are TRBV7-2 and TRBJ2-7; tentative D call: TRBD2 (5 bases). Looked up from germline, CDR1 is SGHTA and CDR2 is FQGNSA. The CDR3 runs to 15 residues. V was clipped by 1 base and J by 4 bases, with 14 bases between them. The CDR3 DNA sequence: TGTGCCAGCAGCTTAGGAGGGCCCAGTGGATACGAGCAGTACTTC. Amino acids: CASSLGGPSGYEQYF.

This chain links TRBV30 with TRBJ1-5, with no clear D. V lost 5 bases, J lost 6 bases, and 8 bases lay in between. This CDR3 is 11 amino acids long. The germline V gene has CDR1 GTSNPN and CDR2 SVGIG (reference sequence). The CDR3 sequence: CAWGSSQPQHF. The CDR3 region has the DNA TGTGCCTGGGGCAGTAGTCAGCCCCAGCATTTT.

This CDR3 reads CASSKSAEGPMGYEQYF. The CDR3 nucleotides read TGTGCCAGCAGCAAATCGGCGGAGGGGCCTATGGGGTACGAGCAGTACTTC. V is TRBV21-1 and J is TRBJ2-7; no DNA check was done on the table's D call, TRBD2. TRBV21-1 is termed a pseudogene. The CDR3 sequence is 17 residues long.

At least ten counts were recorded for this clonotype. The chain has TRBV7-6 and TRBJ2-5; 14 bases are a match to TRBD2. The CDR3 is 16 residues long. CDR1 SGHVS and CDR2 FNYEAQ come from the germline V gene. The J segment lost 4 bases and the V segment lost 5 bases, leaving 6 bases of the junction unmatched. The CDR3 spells CASSHRLAGGLETQYF. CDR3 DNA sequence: TGTGCCAGCAGCCATCGACTAGCGGGGGGGCTAGAGACCCAGTACTTC.

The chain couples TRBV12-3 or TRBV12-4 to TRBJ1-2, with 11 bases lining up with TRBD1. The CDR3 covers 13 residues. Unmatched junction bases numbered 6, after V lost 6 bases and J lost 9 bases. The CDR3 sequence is CASSSDRGRSYTF. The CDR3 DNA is TGTGCCAGCAGCTCGGACAGGGGGCGCAGCTACACCTTC.

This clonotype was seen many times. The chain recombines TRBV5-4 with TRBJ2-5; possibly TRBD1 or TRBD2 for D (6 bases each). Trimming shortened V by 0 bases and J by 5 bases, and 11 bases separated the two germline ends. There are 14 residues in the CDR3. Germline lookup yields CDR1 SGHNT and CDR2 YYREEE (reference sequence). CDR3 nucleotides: TGTGCCAGCAGCTTGGTAGGGGGGAGCGAGACCCAGTACTTC. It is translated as CASSLVGGSETQYF.

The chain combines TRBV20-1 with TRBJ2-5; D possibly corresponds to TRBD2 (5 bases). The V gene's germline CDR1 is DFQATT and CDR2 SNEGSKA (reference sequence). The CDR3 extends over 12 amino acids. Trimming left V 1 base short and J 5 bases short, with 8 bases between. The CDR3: CSARVGAETQYF. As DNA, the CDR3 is TGCAGTGCTAGAGTGGGAGCGGAGACCCAGTACTTC.

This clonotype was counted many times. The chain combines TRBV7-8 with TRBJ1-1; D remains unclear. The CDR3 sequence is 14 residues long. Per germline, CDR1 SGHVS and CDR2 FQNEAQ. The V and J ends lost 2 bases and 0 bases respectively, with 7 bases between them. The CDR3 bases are TGTGCCAGCAGCTTAACGAGGGTGAACACTGAAGCTTTCTTT. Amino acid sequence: CASSLTRVNTEAFF. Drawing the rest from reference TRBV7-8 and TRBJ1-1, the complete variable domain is GAGVSQSPRYKVAKRGQDVALRCDPISGHVSLFWYQQALGQGPEFLTYFQNEAQLDKSGLPSDRFFAERPEGSVSTLKIQRTQQEDSAVYLCASSLTRVNTEAFFGQGTRLTVV.

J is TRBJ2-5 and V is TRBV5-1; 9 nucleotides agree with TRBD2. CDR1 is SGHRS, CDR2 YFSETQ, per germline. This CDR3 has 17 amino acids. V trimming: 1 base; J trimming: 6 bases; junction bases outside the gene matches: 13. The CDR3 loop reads CASSLSIDGGGAKTQYF. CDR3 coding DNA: TGCGCCAGCAGCTTGTCAATTGATGGCGGGGGGGCGAAGACCCAGTACTTC.

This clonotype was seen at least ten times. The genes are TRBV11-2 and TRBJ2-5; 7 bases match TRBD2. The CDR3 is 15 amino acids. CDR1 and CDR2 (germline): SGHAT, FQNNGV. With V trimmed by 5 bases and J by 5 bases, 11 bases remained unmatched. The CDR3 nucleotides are TGTGCCAGCAGCAAACTCCCGAGGGGAGGGGAGACCCAGTACTTC. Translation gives CASSKLPRGGETQYF.

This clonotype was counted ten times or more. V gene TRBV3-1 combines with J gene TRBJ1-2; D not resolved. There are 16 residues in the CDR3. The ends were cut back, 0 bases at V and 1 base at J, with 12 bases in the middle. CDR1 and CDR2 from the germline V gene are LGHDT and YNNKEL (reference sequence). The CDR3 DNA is TGTGCCAGCAGCCAAGATCTTTCGGAGATTAACTATGGCTACACCTTC. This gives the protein CASSQDLSEINYGYTF. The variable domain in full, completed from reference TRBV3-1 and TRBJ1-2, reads DTAVSQTPKYLVTQMGNDKSIKCEQNLGHDTMYWYKQDSKKFLKIMFSYNNKELIINETVPNRFSPKSPDKAHLNLHINSLELGDSAVYFCASSQDLSEINYGYTFGSGTRLTVV.

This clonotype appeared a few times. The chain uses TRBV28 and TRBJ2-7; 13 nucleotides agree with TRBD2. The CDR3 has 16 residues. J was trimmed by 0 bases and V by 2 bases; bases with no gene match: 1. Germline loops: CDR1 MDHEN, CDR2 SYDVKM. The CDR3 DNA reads TGTGCCAGCAGTTTAAGACTAGCGGGGGGCTCCTACGAGCAGTACTTC. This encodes CASSLRLAGGSYEQYF.

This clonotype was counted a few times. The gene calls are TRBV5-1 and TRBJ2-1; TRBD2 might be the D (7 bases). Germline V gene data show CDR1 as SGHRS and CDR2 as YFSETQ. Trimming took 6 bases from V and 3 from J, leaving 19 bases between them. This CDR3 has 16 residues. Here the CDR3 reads CASTIVGGQNYNEQFF. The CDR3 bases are TGCGCCAGCACCATCGTCGGGGGGCAAAACTACAATGAGCAGTTCTTC.

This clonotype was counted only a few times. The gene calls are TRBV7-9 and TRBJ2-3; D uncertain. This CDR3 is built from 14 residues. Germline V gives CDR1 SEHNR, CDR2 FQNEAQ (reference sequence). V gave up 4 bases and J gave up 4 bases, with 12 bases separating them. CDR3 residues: CASSSPGSPDTQYF. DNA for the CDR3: TGTGCCAGCAGCTCCCCCGGCTCTCCAGATACGCAGTATTTT.

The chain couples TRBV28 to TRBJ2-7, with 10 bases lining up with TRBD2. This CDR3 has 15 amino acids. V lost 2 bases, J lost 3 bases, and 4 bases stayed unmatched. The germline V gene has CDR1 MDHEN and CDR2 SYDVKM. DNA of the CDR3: TGTGCCAGCAGTTTAGTGGCTAGCGGGGGCTACGAGCAGTACTTC. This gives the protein CASSLVASGGYEQYF.

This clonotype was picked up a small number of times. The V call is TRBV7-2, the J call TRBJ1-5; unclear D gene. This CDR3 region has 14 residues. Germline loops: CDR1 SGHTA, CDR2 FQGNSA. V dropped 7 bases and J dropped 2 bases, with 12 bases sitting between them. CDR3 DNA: TGTGCCAGCACCAACCAGAGGGGCAATCAGCCCCAGCATTTT. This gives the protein CASTNQRGNQPQHF.

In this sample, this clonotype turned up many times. The CDR3 DNA sequence: TGTGCCAGCTCCCCCCCTGCGGGCGGCTACACCTTC. The encoded protein is CASSPPAGGYTF. The genes are TRBV18 and TRBJ1-2; D unclear. Per the germline V gene, CDR1 is KGHSH and CDR2 is LQKENI. This CDR3 has 12 residues. Trimming took 6 bases from V and 8 from J, leaving 13 bases between them.